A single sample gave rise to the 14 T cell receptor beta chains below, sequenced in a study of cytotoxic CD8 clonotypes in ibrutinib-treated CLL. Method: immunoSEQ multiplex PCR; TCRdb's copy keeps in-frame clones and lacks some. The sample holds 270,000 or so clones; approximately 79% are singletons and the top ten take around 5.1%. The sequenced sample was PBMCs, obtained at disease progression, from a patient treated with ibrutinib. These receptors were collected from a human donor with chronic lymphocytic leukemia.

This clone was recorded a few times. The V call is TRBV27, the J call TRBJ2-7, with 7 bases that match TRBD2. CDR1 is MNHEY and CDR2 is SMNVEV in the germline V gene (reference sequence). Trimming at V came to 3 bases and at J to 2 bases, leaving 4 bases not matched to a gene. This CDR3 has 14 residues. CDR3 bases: TGTGCCAGCAGTTTCGGACTAGGAACCTACGAGCAGTACTTC. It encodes CASSFGLGTYEQYF.

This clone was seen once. Written as DNA, the CDR3 is TGCGCCAGCAGCTTGTTTGGACTAGGGACGACCGGGGAGCTGTTTTTT. This encodes CASSLFGLGTTGELFF. This chain uses TRBV5-1 with TRBJ2-2; 7 nucleotides line up with TRBD2. The CDR3 is 16 residues long. V lost 1 base, J lost 5 bases, and 8 bases stayed unmatched. Germline CDR1 and CDR2: SGHRS and YFSETQ.

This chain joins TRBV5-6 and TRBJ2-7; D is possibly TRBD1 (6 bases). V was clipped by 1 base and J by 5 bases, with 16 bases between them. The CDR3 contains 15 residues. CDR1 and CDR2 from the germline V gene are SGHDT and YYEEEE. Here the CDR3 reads CASSLPGQSIHEQYF. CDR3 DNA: TGTGCCAGCAGCTTGCCAGGACAGTCCATCCACGAGCAGTACTTC.

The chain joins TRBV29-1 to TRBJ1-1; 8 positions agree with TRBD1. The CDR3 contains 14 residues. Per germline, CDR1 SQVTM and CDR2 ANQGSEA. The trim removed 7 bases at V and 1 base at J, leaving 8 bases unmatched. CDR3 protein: CSAPSDRGNTEAFF. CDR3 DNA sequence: TGCAGCGCCCCCTCCGACAGGGGGAACACTGAAGCTTTCTTT.

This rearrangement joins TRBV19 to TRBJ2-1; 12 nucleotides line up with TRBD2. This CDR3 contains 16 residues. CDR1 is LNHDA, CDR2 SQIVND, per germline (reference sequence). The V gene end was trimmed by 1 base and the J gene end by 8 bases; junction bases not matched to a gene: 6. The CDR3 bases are TGTGCCAGTAGTATAGCGCCTAGCGGGAGGGGTGATGAGCAGTTCTTC. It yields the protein CASSIAPSGRGDEQFF.

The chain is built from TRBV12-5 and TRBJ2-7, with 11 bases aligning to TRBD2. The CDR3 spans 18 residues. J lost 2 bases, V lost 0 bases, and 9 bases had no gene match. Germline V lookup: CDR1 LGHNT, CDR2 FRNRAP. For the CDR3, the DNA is TGTGCTAGTGGTTTGGTACTTCCAAGACTAGCGGGGACCTACGAGCAGTACTTC. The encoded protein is CASGLVLPRLAGTYEQYF.

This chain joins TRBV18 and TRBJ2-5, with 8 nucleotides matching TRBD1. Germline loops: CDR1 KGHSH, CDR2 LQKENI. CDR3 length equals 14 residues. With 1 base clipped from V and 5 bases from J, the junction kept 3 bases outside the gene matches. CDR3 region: CASSPRGDRETQYF. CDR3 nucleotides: TGTGCCAGCTCACCACGGGGGGACAGGGAGACCCAGTACTTC.

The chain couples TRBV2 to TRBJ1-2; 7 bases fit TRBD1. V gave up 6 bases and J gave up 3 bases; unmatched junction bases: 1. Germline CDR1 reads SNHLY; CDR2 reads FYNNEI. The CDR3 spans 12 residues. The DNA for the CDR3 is TGTGCCAGCAGCAGGGGGGACTATGGCTACACCTTC. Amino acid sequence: CASSRGDYGYTF.

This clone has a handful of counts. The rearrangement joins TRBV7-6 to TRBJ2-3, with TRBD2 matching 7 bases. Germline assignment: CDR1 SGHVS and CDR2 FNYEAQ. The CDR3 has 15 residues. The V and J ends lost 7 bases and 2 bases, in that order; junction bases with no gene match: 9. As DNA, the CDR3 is TGTGCCAGCACCCCCGAAGCGGGATCCACAGATACGCAGTATTTT. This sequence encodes CASTPEAGSTDTQYF. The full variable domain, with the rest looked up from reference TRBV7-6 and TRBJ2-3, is GAGVSQSPRYKVTKRGQDVALRCDPISGHVSLYWYRQALGQGPEFLTYFNYEAQQDKSGLPNDRFSAERPEGSISTLTIQRTEQRDSAMYRCASTPEAGSTDTQYFGPGTRLTVL.

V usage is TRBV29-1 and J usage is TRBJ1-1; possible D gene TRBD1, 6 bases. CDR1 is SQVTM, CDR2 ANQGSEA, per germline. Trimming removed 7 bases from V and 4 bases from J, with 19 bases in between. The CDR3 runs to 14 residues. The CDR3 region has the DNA TGCAGCGCCCCGCTGGGGGGCGGGGGCACTGAAGCTTTCTTT. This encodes CSAPLGGGGTEAFF.

The CDR3 DNA reads TGCAGCGTTGGAGGTCCGGCTAATGAAAAACTGTTTTTT. This codes for CSVGGPANEKLFF. The chain recombines TRBV29-1 with TRBJ1-4, with D unclear. Germline-derived CDR1 and CDR2 are SQVTM and ANQGSEA. Trimming stripped 4 bases from V and 3 bases from J, with 9 bases between. The CDR3 extends over 13 amino acids.

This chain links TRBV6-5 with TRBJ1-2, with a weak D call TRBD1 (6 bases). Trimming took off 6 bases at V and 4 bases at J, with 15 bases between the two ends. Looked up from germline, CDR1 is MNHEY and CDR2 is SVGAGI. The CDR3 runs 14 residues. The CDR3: CASSRYRDIYGYTF. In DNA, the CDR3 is TGTGCCAGCAGCAGGTATCGGGACATCTATGGCTACACCTTC.

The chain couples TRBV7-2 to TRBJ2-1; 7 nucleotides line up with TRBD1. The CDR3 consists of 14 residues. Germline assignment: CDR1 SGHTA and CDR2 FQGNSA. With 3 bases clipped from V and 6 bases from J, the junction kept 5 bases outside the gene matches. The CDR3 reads CASSFRQGINEQFF. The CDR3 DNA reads TGTGCCAGCAGCTTTCGACAGGGAATCAATGAGCAGTTCTTC.

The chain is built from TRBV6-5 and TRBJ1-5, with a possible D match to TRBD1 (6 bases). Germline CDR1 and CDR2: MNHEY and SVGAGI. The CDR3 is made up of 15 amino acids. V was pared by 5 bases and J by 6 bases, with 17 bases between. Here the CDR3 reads CASSREGGKGQPQHF. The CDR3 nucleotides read TGTGCCAGCAGTAGAGAGGGGGGGAAAGGTCAGCCCCAGCATTTT.